Listed here are 5 T cell receptor beta chains from one sample, sequenced in a study of identical twins. One entry per CDR3 protein results from TCRdb running MiXCR on the 5' RACE reads. The sample has some 320,000 distinct CDR3 sequences; 9% to 15% are singletons. In addition, the sample was reused for a study of yellow fever vaccine responses in identical twins.

Specimen: CD8+ T cells sorted from blood. The receptors here all came from a woman aged 18-29 years in good health.

This chain joins TRBV29-1 and TRBJ2-1; 9 bases fit TRBD1. Trimming at V came to 3 bases and at J to 1 base, leaving 4 bases not matched to a gene. CDR1 SQVTM and CDR2 ANQGSEA come from the germline V gene. CDR3 size: 15 residues. The CDR3 DNA reads as TGCAGCGTTGAGCCTGACAGGGGGTCCTACAATGAGCAGTTCTTC. It yields the protein CSVEPDRGSYNEQFF.

The chain is built from TRBV5-6 and TRBJ2-5, with D hard to call. The CDR3 consists of 14 residues. The V end was cut by 4 bases, the J end by 2 bases, with 12 bases between. Germline V gives CDR1 SGHDT, CDR2 YYEEEE. The chain's CDR3 is CASSRADGQETQYF. The DNA of the CDR3 is TGTGCCAGCAGCAGGGCAGACGGACAAGAGACCCAGTACTTC.

The gene calls are TRBV15 and TRBJ2-5, with a tentative D call TRBD2 (5 bases). There are 15 residues in the CDR3. Germline loops: CDR1 LNHNV, CDR2 YYDKDF (reference sequence). Trimming removed 2 bases at V and 3 bases at J, with 13 bases between. CDR3 amino acids: CATSRYRGIKETQYF. Here the CDR3 DNA reads TGTGCCACCAGCAGATACCGAGGGATAAAAGAGACCCAGTACTTC.

This clonotype was observed at least ten times. V and J are TRBV6-5 and TRBJ1-1, with TRBD1 identical over 10 bases. The V segment lost 4 bases and the J segment 4 bases; nucleotides outside the gene matches: 3. The length of the CDR3 is 14 residues. Looked up from germline, CDR1 is MNHEY and CDR2 is SVGAGI. The CDR3 sequence: CASSWGTGVTEAFF. The DNA for the CDR3 is TGTGCCAGCAGTTGGGGGACAGGGGTCACTGAAGCTTTCTTT.

The chain links TRBV6-2 or TRBV6-3 to TRBJ2-7, with D perhaps matching TRBD1 or TRBD2 (5 bases each). The CDR3 covers 15 residues. V lost 5 bases and J lost 3, with 17 bases in between. Per the germline V gene, CDR1 is MNHEY and CDR2 is SVGEGT. The CDR3 sequence: CASSNIGTTFYEQYV. CDR3 DNA sequence: TGTGCCAGCAGTAATATCGGGACGACCTTCTACGAGCAGTACGTC.